This T cell receptor (beta chain) was retrieved from a study of cytomegalovirus exposure and HLA in healthy donors. This clone was seen just once. As yet, its antigen is unknown. Donors came from a validation cohort of fewer than 150 subjects, distinct from the first 666-subject cohort. Assay used: immunoSEQ multiplex PCR; TCRdb lists only in-frame clones, some missing. The table shows about 98,000 clones, with 87% occurring only once. Findings and limits, study-wide: A classifier reportedly called cytomegalovirus status with high sensitivity and specificity.

The CDR3 spans 17 residues. V was shortened by 6 bases and J by 2 bases, with 22 bases between the two germline ends. Germline assignment: CDR1 SGHVS and CDR2 FNYEAQ. The clonotype was recovered from a woman younger than 45 in good health and CMV-seronegative. This chain uses TRBV7-6 with TRBJ1-1, with a possible D match to TRBD1 (5 bases). Sequencing was done on a sample of PBMCs. This chain's CDR3 is CASRPVSEQGGNTEAFF. The CDR3 bases are TGTGCCAGCAGGCCCGTCAGCGAGCAGGGAGGAAACACTGAAGCTTTCTTT.